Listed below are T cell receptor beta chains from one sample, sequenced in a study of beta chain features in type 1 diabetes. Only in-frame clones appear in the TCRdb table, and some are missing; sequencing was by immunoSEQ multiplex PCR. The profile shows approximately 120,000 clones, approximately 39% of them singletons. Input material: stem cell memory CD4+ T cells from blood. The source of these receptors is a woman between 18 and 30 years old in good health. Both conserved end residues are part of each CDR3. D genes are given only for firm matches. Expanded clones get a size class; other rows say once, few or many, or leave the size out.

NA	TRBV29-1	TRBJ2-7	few	TGCAGCGTCCAAGGGGCAGTTCCATCCTACGAGCAGTACTTC	CSVQGAVPSYEQYF
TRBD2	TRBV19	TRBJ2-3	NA	TGTGCCAGTACCCCATCATCGGGGGGGATCGGCACAGATACGCAGTATTTT	CASTPSSGGIGTDTQYF
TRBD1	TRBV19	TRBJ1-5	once	TGTGCCAGTAGCTACAGGGGGAAGGGACAGCCCCAGCATTTT	CASSYRGKGQPQHF
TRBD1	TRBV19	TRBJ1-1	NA	TGTGCCAGTAGTTTCGTTACAGGGGGCGAGACTGAAGCTTTCTTT	CASSFVTGGETEAFF
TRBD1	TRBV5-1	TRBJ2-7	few	TGCGCCAGCAGCGCGGGGACAGGAGGTCGGGAGCAGTACTTC	CASSAGTGGREQYF
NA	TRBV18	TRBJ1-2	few	TGTGCCAGCTCACCGGCGCGGGGAGGGATTAGTGGCTACACCTTC	CASSPARGGISGYTF
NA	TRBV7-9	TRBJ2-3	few	TGTGCCTCACTCCTAGGGAGACTGTATGTTGGGGATACGCAGTATTTT	CASLLGRLYVGDTQYF
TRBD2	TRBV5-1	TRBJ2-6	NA	TGCGCCAGCACGGGACTAGCGGGAGGGTCTGGGGCCAACGTCCTGACTTTC	CASTGLAGGSGANVLTF
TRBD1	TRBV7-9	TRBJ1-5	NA	TGTGCCAGCAGCCCGGGTTCCGGGACAGGTAGCAATCAGCCCCAGCATTTT	CASSPGSGTGSNQPQHF
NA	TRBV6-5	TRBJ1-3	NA	TGTGCCAGCAGTTACAGTACGAGCTCTGGAAACACCATATATTTT	CASSYSTSSGNTIYF
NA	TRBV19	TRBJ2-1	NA	TGTGCCAGTAGTATTCGCAATGAGCAGTTCTTC	CASSIRNEQFF
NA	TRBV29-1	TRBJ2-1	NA	TGCAGCGTTGAACGGGGAAATGAGCAGTTCTTC	CSVERGNEQFF
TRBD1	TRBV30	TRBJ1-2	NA	TGTGCCTGGAGTGTCCAGGGGGTAACTAACTATGGCTACACCTTC	CAWSVQGVTNYGYTF
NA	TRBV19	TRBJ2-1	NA	TGTGCCAGTAGTAAACAGGGACGGAATGAGCAGTTCTTC	CASSKQGRNEQFF
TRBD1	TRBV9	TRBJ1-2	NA	TGTGCCAGCAGCGTAGCAGGGGGGCTGTATGGCTACACCTTC	CASSVAGGLYGYTF
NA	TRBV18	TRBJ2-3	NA	TGTGCCAGCTCACCGGGGCCGACAGGCACAGATACGCAGTATTTT	CASSPGPTGTDTQYF
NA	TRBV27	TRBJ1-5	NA	TGTGCCAGCAGTTTAAGGAGTGGTACTCAGCCCCAGCATTTT	CASSLRSGTQPQHF
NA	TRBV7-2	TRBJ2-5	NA	TGTGCCAGCGCCCTGGCGGCCGAAGAGACCCAGTACTTC	CASALAAEETQYF
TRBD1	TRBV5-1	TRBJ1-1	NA	TGCGCCAGCAGCTTTGACAGGGTTACTGAAGCTTTCTTT	CASSFDRVTEAFF
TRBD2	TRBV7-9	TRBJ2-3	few	TGTGCCAGCAGCTTATTTACTAGCGGCCATACGCAGTATTTT	CASSLFTSGHTQYF
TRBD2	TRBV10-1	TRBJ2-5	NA	TGCGCCAGCAGTGAACTAGCGGGATGGCAAGAGACCCAGTACTTC	CASSELAGWQETQYF
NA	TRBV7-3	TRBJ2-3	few	TGTGCCAGCAGCTTATTTGCAGCGGGCCGCACAGATACGCAGTATTTT	CASSLFAAGRTDTQYF
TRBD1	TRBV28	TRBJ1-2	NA	TGTGCCAGCAGTGGGACAGGGGACCCGCCGGGAGGCTACACCTTC	CASSGTGDPPGGYTF
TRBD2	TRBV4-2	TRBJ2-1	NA	TGTGCCAGCAGACCCGGACTAGCGAGCTTTAATGAGCAGTTCTTC	CASRPGLASFNEQFF
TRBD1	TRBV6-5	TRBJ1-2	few	TGTGCCAGCAGCCCGGGACAGGTCTATGGCTACACCTTC	CASSPGQVYGYTF
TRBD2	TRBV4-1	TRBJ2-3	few	TGCGCCAGCCGGGGACTAGCGGGATTCACAGATACGCAGTATTTT	CASRGLAGFTDTQYF
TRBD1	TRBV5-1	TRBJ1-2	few	TGCGCCAGCAGCTTGGGACAGGGGGCGCCCAGCTATGGCTACACCTTC	CASSLGQGAPSYGYTF
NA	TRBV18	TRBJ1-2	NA	TGTGCCAGCTCACCTCTCCGGGACACAAACTATGGCTACACCTTC	CASSPLRDTNYGYTF
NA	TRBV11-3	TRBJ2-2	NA	TGTGCCAGCAGCCCCGGGTATCCTGTCGGGGAGCTGTTTTTT	CASSPGYPVGELFF
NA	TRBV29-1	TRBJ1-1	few	TGCAGCGCGAAGGCAGGGATCATGAACACTGAAGCTTTCTTT	CSAKAGIMNTEAFF
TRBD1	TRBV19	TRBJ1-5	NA	TGTGCCAGTAGTTCGACCTTCGGACAGGGGAGTTATAGCAATCAGCCCCAGCATTTT	CASSSTFGQGSYSNQPQHF
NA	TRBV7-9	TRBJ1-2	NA	TGTGCCAGCAGCCGCAAACAGGATGGGGCCTTCCTTAGGGATGGCTACACCTTC	CASSRKQDGAFLRDGYTF
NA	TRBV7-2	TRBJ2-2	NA	TGTGCCAGCAGCCAGGGGAGGGCAGTCGGGGAGCTGTTTTTT	CASSQGRAVGELFF
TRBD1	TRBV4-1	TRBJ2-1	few	TGCGCCAGCAGCCGAATGCCCAGGACAGGTCTCTACAATGAGCAGTTCTTC	CASSRMPRTGLYNEQFF
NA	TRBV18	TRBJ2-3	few	TGTGCCAGCTCCACTAGCTCAGATAGCACAGATACGCAGTATTTT	CASSTSSDSTDTQYF
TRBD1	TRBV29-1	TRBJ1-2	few	TGCAGCGTTGGACAGGGGCGCGACTATGGCTACACCTTC	CSVGQGRDYGYTF
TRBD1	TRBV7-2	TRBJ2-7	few	TGTGCCAGCAGCTTAGCCGGGACAGTTGGCTACGAGCAGTACTTC	CASSLAGTVGYEQYF
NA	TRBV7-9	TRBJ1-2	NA	TGTGCCAGCAGCTTATCCCGGACAGTCCATGGCTACACCTTC	CASSLSRTVHGYTF
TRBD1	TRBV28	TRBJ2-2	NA	TGTGCCAGCAGTTTACACAGGGGGACCCTGGGGACCGGGGAGCTGTTTTTT	CASSLHRGTLGTGELFF
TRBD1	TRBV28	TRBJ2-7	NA	TGTGCCAGCAGTTTCCGGCGACAGGGGCCTTCCTACGAGCAGTACTTC	CASSFRRQGPSYEQYF
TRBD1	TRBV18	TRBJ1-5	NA	TGTGCCAGCTCACCACTTGGGACAGGGAGTGAGCCCCAGCATTTT	CASSPLGTGSEPQHF
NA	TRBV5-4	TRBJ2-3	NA	TGTGCCAGCAAAGAGGGCGGGGCAACTAGCACAGATACGCAGTATTTT	CASKEGGATSTDTQYF
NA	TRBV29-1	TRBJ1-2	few	TGCAGCGTTGTAGGGGGGGATGGCTACACCTTC	CSVVGGDGYTF
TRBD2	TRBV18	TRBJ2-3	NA	TGTGCCAGCTCACGACCCGCGGGAGGTGAGATTGGCACAGATACGCAGTATTTT	CASSRPAGGEIGTDTQYF
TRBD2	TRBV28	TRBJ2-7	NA	TGTGCCAGCAGTTATCTCCTCCTAGCGGGAGGCACCTACGAGCAGTACTTC	CASSYLLLAGGTYEQYF
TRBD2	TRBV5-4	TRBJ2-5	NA	TGTGCCAGCAGCTTGGCCAACCTAGCGGGAGTCTGGGAGACCCAGTACTTC	CASSLANLAGVWETQYF
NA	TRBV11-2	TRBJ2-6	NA	TGTGCCAGCAGTTCAATTAAGGAGGTCTCTGGGGCCAACGTCCTGACTTTC	CASSSIKEVSGANVLTF
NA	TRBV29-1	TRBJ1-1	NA	TGCAGCGTTGAATTTTTCGGGGGGACTGAAGCTTTCTTT	CSVEFFGGTEAFF
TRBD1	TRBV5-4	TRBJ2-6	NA	TGTGCCAGCAGCCCCGGGACAGCTGGGGCCAACGTCCTGACTTTC	CASSPGTAGANVLTF
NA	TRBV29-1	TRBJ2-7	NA	TGCAGCGTTGGACAATACTACGAGCAGTACTTC	CSVGQYYEQYF
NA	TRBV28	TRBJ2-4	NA	TGTGCCAGCAGTTACAGGTATCGAGGCAAAAACATTCAGTACTTC	CASSYRYRGKNIQYF
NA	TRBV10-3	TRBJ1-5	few	TGTGCCATCAGTGAAGGGAAAGGGGGTAGGAGCAATCAGCCCCAGCATTTT	CAISEGKGGRSNQPQHF
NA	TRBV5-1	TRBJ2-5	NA	TGCGCCAGCAGCCTACTACAGGGTCAAGAGACCCAGTACTTC	CASSLLQGQETQYF
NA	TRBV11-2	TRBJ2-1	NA	TGTGCCAGCAGCCGTGACAGGGAGCAGTTCTTC	CASSRDREQFF
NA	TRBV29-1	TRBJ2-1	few	TGCAGCGGTCACGGGGGAGGAGGCTCCTACAATGAGCAGTTCTTC	CSGHGGGGSYNEQFF
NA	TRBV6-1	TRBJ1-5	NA	TGTGCCAGCAGTCCACCGGGGGGAAATCAGCCCCAGCATTTT	CASSPPGGNQPQHF
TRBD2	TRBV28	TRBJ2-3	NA	TGTGCCAGCAAGGAACTAGCGGATACGCAGTATTTT	CASKELADTQYF
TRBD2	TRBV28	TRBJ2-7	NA	TGTGCCAGCCATCACGGGGCGGGAGGCTCCTACGAGCAGTACTTC	CASHHGAGGSYEQYF
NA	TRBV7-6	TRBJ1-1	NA	TGTGCCAGCAGCCCCCACGACTACACTGAAGCTTTCTTT	CASSPHDYTEAFF
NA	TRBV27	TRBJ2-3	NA	TGTGCCAGCAAAGCAAGTCGGGCTGCGGGCCGCACAGATACGCAGTATTTT	CASKASRAAGRTDTQYF